This is a list of T cell receptor beta chains from one sample in a study of T cell responses to AZD1222 COVID-19 vaccine. Sequencing was performed with immunoSEQ multiplex PCR; in TCRdb, only in-frame clones are kept and a portion is missing. This table holds around 70,000 clones, roughly 87% found once. The material was peripheral blood, obtained 28 days after the second AZD1222 dose. The receptors originated from an adult who received the AZD1222 COVID-19 vaccine. The CDR3 runs from the conserved cysteine through the conserved F or W. The D gene is left open where the match is weak. The size field is filled for only some rows; it gives once, few, many or a size class.

TRBJ1-1,-,-,TRBV24-1,TGTGCCACCAGTGATGGTAAGGTAGGGGGGAACACTGAAGCTTTCTTT,CATSDGKVGGNTEAFF
TRBJ2-6,-,-,TRBV7-9,TGTGCCAGCAGCATGCAAAGCTCTGGGGCCAACGTCCTGACTTTC,CASSMQSSGANVLTF
TRBJ2-4,-,-,TRBV7-3,TGTGCCAGCAGCCCCCGGGGATCGGGCAACATTCAGTACTTC,CASSPRGSGNIQYF
TRBJ1-1,TRBD1,-,TRBV7-9,TGTGCCAGCAGCCAAGGGACAGGCCTCACTGAAGCTTTCTTT,CASSQGTGLTEAFF
TRBJ1-2,TRBD1,-,TRBV30,TGTGCCTGGACGACAGGGGGCGGCTACACCTTC,CAWTTGGGYTF
TRBJ1-2,-,once,TRBV28,TGTGCCAGCGGAGGGGGGGCGAAGACTAACTATGGCTACACCTTC,CASGGGAKTNYGYTF
TRBJ1-1,-,once,TRBV19,TGTGCCAGTAGTGGGAGGGATCGGGACACTGAAGCTTTCTTT,CASSGRDRDTEAFF
TRBJ2-3,-,-,TRBV25-1,TGTGCCAGCGCCCTTGGGTCCCCGGTGGCAGATACGCAGTATTTT,CASALGSPVADTQYF
TRBJ1-1,TRBD1,-,TRBV6-6,TGTGCCAGCAGTCCGGACAGGGGACTTCGGACTGAAGCTTTCTTT,CASSPDRGLRTEAFF
TRBJ2-3,TRBD1,-,TRBV19,TGTGCCAGTTTGGACAGGGGCACAGATACGCAGTATTTT,CASLDRGTDTQYF
TRBJ2-1,-,-,TRBV5-1,TGCGCCAGCAGCTCAACCACCGGGACGGACAACAATGAGCAGTTCTTC,CASSSTTGTDNNEQFF
TRBJ2-5,-,-,TRBV27,TGTGCCAGCTCAAAACGGCATACGGGAAGTTGGTACCAAGAGACCCAGTACTTC,CASSKRHTGSWYQETQYF
TRBJ1-1,-,once,TRBV11-2,TGTGCCAGCAGCTTAGCCTTCTCCGGGGGCACTGAAGCTTTCTTT,CASSLAFSGGTEAFF
TRBJ1-1,-,-,TRBV15,TGTGCCACCAGCAGAGATAGGGGTTGGTGGGCTTTCTTT,CATSRDRGWWAFF
TRBJ1-2,-,-,TRBV6-5,TGTGCCAGCAGTTACAGGGTTCACTATGGCTACACCTTC,CASSYRVHYGYTF
TRBJ1-1,-,once,TRBV28,TGTGCCAGCAGTTTAGCGACGGGCCCAGGGCTCTTT,CASSLATGPGLF
TRBJ1-4,-,-,TRBV30,TGTGCCTGGAGCCGAAATGAAAAACTGTTTTTT,CAWSRNEKLFF
TRBJ2-1,-,-,TRBV4-2,TGTGCCAGCAGCCAAGACAGGGGAGGCTACAATGAGCAGTTCTTC,CASSQDRGGYNEQFF
TRBJ1-4,-,-,TRBV19,TGTGCCAGTAGTTTGGGCGGAGTTGAAAAACTGTTTTTT,CASSLGGVEKLFF
TRBJ2-7,TRBD2,-,TRBV3-1/TRBV3-2,TGTGCCAGCAGCCTCAGACTAGCGGGGCCCTACGAGCAGTACTTC,CASSLRLAGPYEQYF
TRBJ2-7,-,-,TRBV11-2,TGTGCCAGCAGCTTGGCCTACGAGCAGTACTTC,CASSLAYEQYF
TRBJ1-5,TRBD1,once,TRBV12-3/TRBV12-4,TGTGCCAGCAGTACGGGACAGCTACTCCAGCATTTT,CASSTGQLLQHF
TRBJ2-1,TRBD2,-,TRBV3-1/TRBV3-2,TGTGCCAGCAGGCCCGGGAGGCGGGAGGGTGGCAATGAGCAGTTCTTC,CASRPGRREGGNEQFF
TRBJ2-1,-,once,TRBV4-3,TGCGCCAGCAGCCAAGGGCCTGGGGAGCAGTTCTTC,CASSQGPGEQFF
TRBJ2-1,TRBD2,-,TRBV29-1,TGCAGCGTTGACGGGCGGGAGGCCCACTACAATGAGCAGTTCTTC,CSVDGREAHYNEQFF
TRBJ2-3,-,-,TRBV7-9,TGTGCCAGCAGCTTAGATGGCGGGTCCACAGATACGCAGTATTTT,CASSLDGGSTDTQYF
TRBJ1-1,TRBD1,-,TRBV5-8,TGTGCCAGCAGCGCCACTGGACAGGGTAACACTGAAGCTTTCTTT,CASSATGQGNTEAFF
TRBJ1-2,-,-,TRBV5-1,TGCGCCAGCAGCGAGTTTAACTATGGCTACACCTTC,CASSEFNYGYTF
TRBJ2-5,-,-,TRBV7-7,TGTGCTAGCAGCCAAAACCCCGGGGCCGGGGAGACCCAGTACTTC,CASSQNPGAGETQYF
TRBJ1-2,-,-,TRBV30,TGTGCCTGGACCGTTAGGGAGGGCGATGGCTACACCTTC,CAWTVREGDGYTF
TRBJ2-1,-,-,TRBV7-9,TGTGCCAGCAGCTTAGCGGGCGGCCTCAATGAGCAGTTCTTC,CASSLAGGLNEQFF
TRBJ2-7,-,-,TRBV3-1/TRBV3-2,TGTGCCAGCAGCCAAGATCGAATAGGGGTGACAGTTTCCTACGAGCAGTACTTC,CASSQDRIGVTVSYEQYF
TRBJ1-2,-,-,TRBV5-6,TGTGCCAGCAGCTTGGTCGGGGAGTCCCACTATGGCTACACCTTC,CASSLVGESHYGYTF
TRBJ1-4,-,-,TRBV14,TGTGCCAGCAGCACTAACAGGCATACCGACTCTGCAACTAATGAAAAACTGTTTTTT,CASSTNRHTDSATNEKLFF
TRBJ2-1,-,-,TRBV2,TGTGCCAGCAGTGTCGGGGTTAACTCCTACAATGAGCAGTTCTTC,CASSVGVNSYNEQFF
TRBJ2-1,-,-,TRBV11-2,TGTGCCAGCAGGAGACAGCCCTCCTACAATGAGCAGTTCTTC,CASRRQPSYNEQFF
TRBJ2-3,TRBD2,-,TRBV5-1,TGCGCCAGCAGCTTCACTAGCGGGATTCTAGATACGCAGTATTTT,CASSFTSGILDTQYF
TRBJ2-2,-,-,TRBV5-5,TGTGCCAGCAGCTTTGGGTTCCCAAACACCGGGGAGCTGTTTTTT,CASSFGFPNTGELFF
TRBJ1-6,TRBD1,-,TRBV6-5,TGTGCCAGCAGACGACAGGGTTCAAATTCACCCCTCCACTTT,CASRRQGSNSPLHF
TRBJ1-3,-,-,TRBV9,TGTGCCAGCAGCGGGGGCTCTGGAAACACCATATATTTT,CASSGGSGNTIYF
TRBJ2-5,-,-,TRBV19,TGTGCCACCAAAAGCGGCGAGACCCAGTACTTC,CATKSGETQYF
TRBJ2-1,TRBD2,-,TRBV7-3,TGTGCCAGCAGCTTACCGAACGGGACTAGCGGGAGTGAGTCCTACAATGAGCAGTTCTTC,CASSLPNGTSGSESYNEQFF
TRBJ1-2,-,-,TRBV6-4,TGTGCCAGCAGTGAGGGGAGGGAGGGCTACACCTTC,CASSEGREGYTF
TRBJ1-3,-,-,TRBV3-1/TRBV3-2,TGTGCCAGCAGCCAGCAGGTGAGCTCTGGAAACACCATATATTTT,CASSQQVSSGNTIYF
TRBJ1-2,-,-,TRBV6-2/TRBV6-3,TGTGCCAGCAGTACAGGCTATGGCTACACCTTC,CASSTGYGYTF